The entry below gives a single T cell receptor (beta chain) sequence along with its context. Trimming cost V 2 bases and J 3 bases; bases outside gene matches: 26. The CDR3 length is 23 residues. The germline V gene has CDR1 MDHEN and CDR2 SYDVKM. The entry originates in a study of blood T cell repertoires in COVID-19. Study-wide background: Whether acute or convalescent, the COVID-19 samples came from the United States, Italy and Spain. The cDNA or gDNA used as material had been derived from T cells, B-cell-depleted T cells, or PBMCs.

In the source study's methods: Reference gene primer amplification yielded estimated nucleated cell counts. TCRdb keeps only in-frame clones here, not all; method: immunoSEQ multiplex PCR. D and trimming come from the DNA, and the V and J calls and clone size come from that table. The sample holds 13,000 to 15,000 clones, roughly 80% seen once. The sequenced sample was peripheral blood. This TCR was recovered from a human donor in a cohort sampled during active COVID-19. The chain joins TRBV28 to TRBJ2-3, with 10 bases identical to TRBD2. CDR3 amino acids: CASSLPPWGLAGVGVMMTDTQYF. CDR3 nucleotide sequence: TGTGCCAGCAGTTTACCCCCGTGGGGGCTAGCGGGAGTCGGGGTCATGATGACAGATACGCAGTATTTT.